Listed here are 14 T cell receptor beta chains from one sample, sequenced in a study of OX40 agonist ivuxolimab in advanced cancers. TCRdb's copy holds only in-frame clones and misses some; the assay was immunoSEQ multiplex PCR. The data show under 85,000 clones, with 85% seen just once and roughly 3.1% held by the top ten. The starting material was CD4+ or CD8+ T cells sorted from blood, obtained in a trial of the OX40 agonist ivuxolimab. All receptors derive from an adult with an advanced solid tumor such as melanoma, head and neck, liver or kidney cancer.

The genes are TRBV19 and TRBJ2-1; 8 nucleotides agree with TRBD2. V gave up 7 bases and J gave up 1 base; unmatched junction bases: 9. The germline V gene encodes CDR1 LNHDA and CDR2 SQIVND (reference sequence). The CDR3 loop spans 16 amino acids. The CDR3 DNA reads TGTGCCAGTAAGGTCGGCTCGGGGGGGTCCTACAATGAGCAGTTCTTC. This gives the protein CASKVGSGGSYNEQFF.

The J gene is TRBJ1-3, the V gene TRBV7-3; the D gene is possibly TRBD1 (6 bases). CDR3 length: 18 residues. Germline CDR1 and CDR2: SGHTA and FQGTGA. V was pared by 2 bases and J by 0 bases, with 17 bases between. CDR3 sequence: CASSLAHRAYTSGNTIYF. In nucleotides, the CDR3 is TGTGCCAGCAGCTTAGCCCACAGGGCCTATACCTCTGGAAACACCATATATTTT. The entire variable domain, with the rest obtained from reference TRBV7-3 and TRBJ1-3, is as follows: GAGVSQTPSNKVTEKGKYVELRCDPISGHTALYWYRQSLGQGPEFLIYFQGTGAADDSGLPNDRFFAVRPEGSVSTLKIQRTERGDSAVYLCASSLAHRAYTSGNTIYFGEGSWLTVV.

The V gene is TRBV5-4, the J gene TRBJ2-5, with TRBD2 matching 8 bases. J was trimmed by 4 bases and V by 4 bases; bases with no gene match: 0. This CDR3 has 12 amino acids. Germline V gives CDR1 SGHNT, CDR2 YYREEE (reference sequence). CDR3 DNA: TGTGCCAGCAGCCGGGGGGGAGAGACCCAGTACTTC. Amino acid sequence: CASSRGGETQYF.

This sequence joins TRBV11-2 and TRBJ2-1, with 9 bases fitting TRBD2. J was trimmed by 10 bases and V by 5 bases; bases with no gene match: 12. The CDR3 has 15 residues. Germline V gene data show CDR1 as SGHAT and CDR2 as FQNNGV. The CDR3 is CASSLSGGWDGEQFF. CDR3 DNA sequence: TGTGCCAGCAGCCTTAGCGGGGGATGGGATGGGGAGCAGTTCTTC.

This sequence joins TRBV5-5 and TRBJ2-1; 7 bases map to TRBD1. In germline, CDR1 is SGHKS, CDR2 YYEKEE (reference sequence). V lost 4 bases and J lost 4; bases outside the gene matches: 5. The CDR3 has 14 amino acids. The CDR3 DNA follows: TGTGCCAGCAGCCGGGACAGACTATACAATGAGCAGTTCTTC. This translates into CASSRDRLYNEQFF.

The chain has TRBV28 and TRBJ1-1; 9 bases map to TRBD1. CDR1 and CDR2 from the germline V gene are MDHEN and SYDVKM. J lost 4 bases, V lost 5 bases, and 14 bases had no gene match. This CDR3 is 17 amino acids long. The CDR3 loop reads CASSGPGQGKGGTEAFF. The CDR3 region has the DNA TGTGCCAGCAGTGGTCCGGGACAGGGCAAAGGGGGCACTGAAGCTTTCTTT.

The chain carries TRBV11-3 and TRBJ1-1; perhaps TRBD1 as D (6 bases). Germline values: CDR1 SGHNT, CDR2 YENEEA. The CDR3 has 14 amino acids. Trimming removed 3 bases from V and 6 bases from J, with 14 bases in between. The CDR3 loop is CASSLEQGLAEAFF. The CDR3 nucleotides are TGTGCCAGCAGCTTGGAACAGGGTTTAGCTGAAGCTTTCTTT.

This clone was recorded only once. This chain uses TRBV5-4 with TRBJ2-2; 8 nucleotides line up with TRBD1. CDR1 is SGHNT and CDR2 is YYREEE in the germline V gene (reference sequence). J was trimmed by 3 bases and V by 7 bases; bases with no gene match: 5. There are 14 residues in the CDR3. In nucleotides, the CDR3 is TGTGCCAGCGTGGACAGGGACTACACCGGGGAGCTGTTTTTT. Amino acid sequence: CASVDRDYTGELFF.

The rearrangement uses TRBV7-2 and TRBJ1-1; the D is unclear. The CDR3 covers 13 residues. The V gene lost 5 bases and the J gene lost 9 bases, with 16 bases spanning the gap. CDR1 is SGHTA and CDR2 is FQGNSA in the germline V gene. The CDR3 nucleotides read TGTGCCAGCAGCACTAAAGACCGGGCGAAAGCTTTCTTT. Translation gives CASSTKDRAKAFF. Full variable domain (missing parts from reference TRBV7-2 and TRBJ1-1): GAGVSQSPSNKVTEKGKDVELRCDPISGHTALYWYRQSLGQGLEFLIYFQGNSAPDKSGLPSDRFSAERTGGSVSTLTIQRTQQEDSAVYLCASSTKDRAKAFFGQGTRLTVV.

The chain is built from TRBV2 and TRBJ2-2, with D perhaps given as TRBD1 or TRBD2 (6 bases each). The CDR3 contains 14 residues. The germline V gene has CDR1 SNHLY and CDR2 FYNNEI. Trimming stripped 1 base from V and 10 bases from J, with 13 bases between. CDR3 residues: CASSEVTPGAELFF. Written as DNA, the CDR3 is TGTGCCAGCAGTGAAGTTACTCCGGGGGCGGAGCTGTTTTTT.

The chain links TRBV9 to TRBJ1-4; weak D call: TRBD1 (5 bases). Trimming cost V 2 bases and J 5 bases, with 7 bases left between them. Germline V gene data show CDR1 as SGDLS and CDR2 as YYNGEE. The CDR3 has 13 residues. Here the CDR3 DNA reads TGTGCCAGCAGCGTCGGGGCGAATGAAAAACTGTTTTTT. It encodes CASSVGANEKLFF.

The chain combines TRBV27 with TRBJ1-5; D unresolved. Germline lookup yields CDR1 MNHEY and CDR2 SMNVEV (reference sequence). The CDR3 totals 15 residues. V was trimmed by 4 bases and J by 4 bases, leaving 14 bases between them. This chain's CDR3 is CASSSGGSGNQPQHF. The CDR3 DNA reads TGTGCCAGCAGTTCAGGAGGGTCGGGAAATCAGCCCCAGCATTTT.

This clone has a single count. The chain uses TRBV27 and TRBJ1-2, with D tentatively TRBD1 (5 bases). The CDR3 runs to 16 residues. Germline V CDR1 and CDR2: MNHEY, SMNVEV (reference sequence). Trimming pared 3 bases from V and 1 base from J, leaving 15 bases between. Written as DNA, the CDR3 is TGTGCCAGCAGTTTGGGGATTCAGAGGGGTAACTATGGCTACACCTTC. It is translated as CASSLGIQRGNYGYTF.

This clone was counted at least ten times. CDR3 protein: CASSPAGVDYEQYF. CDR3 coding DNA: TGTGCCAGCAGCCCCGCGGGAGTGGACTACGAGCAGTACTTC. The gene calls are TRBV6-5 and TRBJ2-7; 7 bases are a match to TRBD2. CDR3 length: 14 amino acids. V dropped 6 bases and J dropped 3; count of bases not matched to a gene: 8. Germline CDR1 is MNHEY and CDR2 is SVGAGI.